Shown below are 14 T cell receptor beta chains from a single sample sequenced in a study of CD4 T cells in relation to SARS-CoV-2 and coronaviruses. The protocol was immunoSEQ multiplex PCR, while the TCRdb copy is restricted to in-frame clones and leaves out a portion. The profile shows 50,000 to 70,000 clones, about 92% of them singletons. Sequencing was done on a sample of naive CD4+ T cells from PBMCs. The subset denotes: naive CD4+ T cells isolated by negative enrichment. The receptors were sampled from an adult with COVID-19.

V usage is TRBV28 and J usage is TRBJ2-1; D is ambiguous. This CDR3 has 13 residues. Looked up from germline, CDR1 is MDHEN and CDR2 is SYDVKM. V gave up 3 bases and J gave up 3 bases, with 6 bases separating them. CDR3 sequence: CASSLTDYNEQFF. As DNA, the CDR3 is TGTGCCAGCAGTTTGACGGACTACAATGAGCAGTTCTTC.

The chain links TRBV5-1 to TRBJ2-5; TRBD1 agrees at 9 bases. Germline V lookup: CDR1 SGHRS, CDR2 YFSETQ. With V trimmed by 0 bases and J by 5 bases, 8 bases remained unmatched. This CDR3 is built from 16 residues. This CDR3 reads CASSLEQGAPGETQYF. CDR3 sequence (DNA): TGCGCCAGCAGCTTGGAACAGGGGGCCCCCGGGGAGACCCAGTACTTC.

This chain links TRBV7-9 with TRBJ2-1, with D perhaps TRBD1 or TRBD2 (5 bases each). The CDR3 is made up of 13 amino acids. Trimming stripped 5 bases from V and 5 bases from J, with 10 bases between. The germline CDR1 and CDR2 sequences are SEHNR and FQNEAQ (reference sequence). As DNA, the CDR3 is TGTGCCAGCAGCCGGGACCGAAACAATGAGCAGTTCTTC. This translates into CASSRDRNNEQFF.

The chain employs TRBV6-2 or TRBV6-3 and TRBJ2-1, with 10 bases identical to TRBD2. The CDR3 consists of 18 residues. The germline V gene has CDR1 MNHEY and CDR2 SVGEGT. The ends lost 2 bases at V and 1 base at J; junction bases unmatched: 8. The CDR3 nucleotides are TGTGCCAGCAGTTACGGAGGACTAGCGGAAAGTTCCTACAATGAGCAGTTCTTC. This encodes CASSYGGLAESSYNEQFF.

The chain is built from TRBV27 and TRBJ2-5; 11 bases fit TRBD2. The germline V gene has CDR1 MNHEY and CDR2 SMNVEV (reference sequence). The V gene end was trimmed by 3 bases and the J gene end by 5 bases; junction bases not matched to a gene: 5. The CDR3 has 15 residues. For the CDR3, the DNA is TGTGCCAGCAGTTTGTCGGGACTAGCGGTGGAGACCCAGTACTTC. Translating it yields CASSLSGLAVETQYF.

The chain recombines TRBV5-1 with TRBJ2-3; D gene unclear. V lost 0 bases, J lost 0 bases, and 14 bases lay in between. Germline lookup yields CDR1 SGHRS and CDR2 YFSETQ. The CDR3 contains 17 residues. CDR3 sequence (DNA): TGCGCCAGCAGCTTGGCATTGGGCGGACCTAGCACAGATACGCAGTATTTT. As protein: CASSLALGGPSTDTQYF.

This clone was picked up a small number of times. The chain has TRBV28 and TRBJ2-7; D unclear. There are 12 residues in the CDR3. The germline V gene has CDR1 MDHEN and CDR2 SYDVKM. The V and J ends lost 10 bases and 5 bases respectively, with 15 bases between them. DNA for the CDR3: TGTGCCAACCACTTCAGGAGCCACGAGCAGTACTTC. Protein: CANHFRSHEQYF.

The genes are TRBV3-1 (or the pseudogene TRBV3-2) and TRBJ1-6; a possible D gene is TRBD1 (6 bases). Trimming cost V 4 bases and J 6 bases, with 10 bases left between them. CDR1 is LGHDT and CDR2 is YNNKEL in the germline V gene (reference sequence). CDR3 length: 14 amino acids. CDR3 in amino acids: CASSPTGFNSPLHF. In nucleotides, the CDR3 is TGTGCCAGCAGCCCGACAGGATTTAATTCACCCCTCCACTTT.

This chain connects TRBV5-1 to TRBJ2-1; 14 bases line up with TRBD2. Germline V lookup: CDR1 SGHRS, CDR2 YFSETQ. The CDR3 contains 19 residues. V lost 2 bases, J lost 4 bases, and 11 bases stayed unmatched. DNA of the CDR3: TGCGCCAGCAGCTTCCTAGGGACTAGCGGGAGTCTTTCGTACAATGAGCAGTTCTTC. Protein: CASSFLGTSGSLSYNEQFF.

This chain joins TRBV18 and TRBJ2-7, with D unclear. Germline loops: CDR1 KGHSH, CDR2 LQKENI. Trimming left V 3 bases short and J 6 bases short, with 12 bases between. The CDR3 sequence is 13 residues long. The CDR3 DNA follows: TGTGCCAGCTCACCCGGAAGGGTCGGCGAGCAGTACTTC. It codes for CASSPGRVGEQYF.

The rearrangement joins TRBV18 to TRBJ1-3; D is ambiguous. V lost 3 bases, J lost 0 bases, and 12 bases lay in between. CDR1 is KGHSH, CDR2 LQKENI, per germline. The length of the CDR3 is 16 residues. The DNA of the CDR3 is TGTGCCAGCTCACCCCGACCACCTTACTCTGGAAACACCATATATTTT. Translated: CASSPRPPYSGNTIYF.

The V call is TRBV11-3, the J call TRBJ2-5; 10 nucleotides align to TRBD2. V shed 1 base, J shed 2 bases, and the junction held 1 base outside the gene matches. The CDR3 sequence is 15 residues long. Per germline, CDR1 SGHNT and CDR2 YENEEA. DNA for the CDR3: TGTGCCAGCAGCTTAGGGACTAGCGGACAAGAGACCCAGTACTTC. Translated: CASSLGTSGQETQYF.

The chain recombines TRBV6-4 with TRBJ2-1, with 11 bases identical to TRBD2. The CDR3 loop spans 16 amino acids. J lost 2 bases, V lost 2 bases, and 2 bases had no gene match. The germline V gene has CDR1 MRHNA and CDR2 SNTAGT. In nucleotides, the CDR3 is TGTGCCAGCAGTGACCATAGCGGGAGGGCCTACAATGAGCAGTTCTTC. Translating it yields CASSDHSGRAYNEQFF.

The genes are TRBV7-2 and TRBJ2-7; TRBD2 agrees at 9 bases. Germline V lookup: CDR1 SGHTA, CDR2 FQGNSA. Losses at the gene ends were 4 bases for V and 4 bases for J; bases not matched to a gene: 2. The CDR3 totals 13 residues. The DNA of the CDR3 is TGTGCCAGCAGCTATAGCGGGAGTTACGAGCAGTACTTC. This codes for CASSYSGSYEQYF.